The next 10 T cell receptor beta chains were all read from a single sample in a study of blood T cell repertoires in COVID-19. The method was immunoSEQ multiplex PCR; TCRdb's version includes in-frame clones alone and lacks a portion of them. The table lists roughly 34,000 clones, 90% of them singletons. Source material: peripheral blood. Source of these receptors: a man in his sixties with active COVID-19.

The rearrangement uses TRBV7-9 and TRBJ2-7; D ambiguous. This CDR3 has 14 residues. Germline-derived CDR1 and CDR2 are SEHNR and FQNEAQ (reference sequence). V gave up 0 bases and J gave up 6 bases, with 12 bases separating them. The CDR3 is CASSLARDAGEQYF. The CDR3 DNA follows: TGTGCCAGCAGCTTAGCGCGAGATGCTGGCGAGCAGTACTTC. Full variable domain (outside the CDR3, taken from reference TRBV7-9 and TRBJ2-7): DTGVSQNPRHKITKRGQNVTFRCDPISEHNRLYWYRQTLGQGPEFLTYFQNEAQLEKSRLLSDRFSAERPKGSFSTLEIQRTEQGDSAMYLCASSLARDAGEQYFGPGTRLTVT.

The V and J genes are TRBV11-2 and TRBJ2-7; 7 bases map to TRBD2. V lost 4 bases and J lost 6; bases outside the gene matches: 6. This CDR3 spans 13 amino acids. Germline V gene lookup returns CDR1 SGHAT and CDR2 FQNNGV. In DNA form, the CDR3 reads TGTGCCAGCAGCTCCTTGGGGGAGGGCGAGCAGTACTTC. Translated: CASSSLGEGEQYF.

CDR3 protein: CASSGGLINEKLFF. Written as DNA, the CDR3 is TGTGCCAGTAGTGGAGGCCTTATTAATGAAAAACTGTTTTTT. The rearrangement uses TRBV19 and TRBJ1-4, with D unclear. V gave up 5 bases and J gave up 4 bases, with 11 bases separating them. The CDR3 is 14 amino acids. Germline V gives CDR1 LNHDA, CDR2 SQIVND (reference sequence). The full variable domain, its missing parts supplied by reference TRBV19 and TRBJ1-4, is DGGITQSPKYLFRKEGQNVTLSCEQNLNHDAMYWYRQDPGQGLRLIYYSQIVNDFQKGDIAEGYSVSREKKESFPLTVTSAQKNPTAFYLCASSGGLINEKLFFGSGTQLSVL.

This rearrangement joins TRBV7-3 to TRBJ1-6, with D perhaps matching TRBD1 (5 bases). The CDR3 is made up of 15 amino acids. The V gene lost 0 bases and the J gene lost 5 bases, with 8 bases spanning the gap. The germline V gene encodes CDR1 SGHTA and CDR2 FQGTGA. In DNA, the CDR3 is TGTGCCAGCAGCTTAACCCTCAGGGATAATTCACCCCTCCACTTT. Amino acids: CASSLTLRDNSPLHF.

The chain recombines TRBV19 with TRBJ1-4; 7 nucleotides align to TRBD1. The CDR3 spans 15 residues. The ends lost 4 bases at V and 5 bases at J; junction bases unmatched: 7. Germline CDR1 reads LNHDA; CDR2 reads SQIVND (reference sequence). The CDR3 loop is CASSRETGRNEKLFF. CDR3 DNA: TGTGCCAGTAGTAGGGAGACAGGGCGAAATGAAAAACTGTTTTTT.

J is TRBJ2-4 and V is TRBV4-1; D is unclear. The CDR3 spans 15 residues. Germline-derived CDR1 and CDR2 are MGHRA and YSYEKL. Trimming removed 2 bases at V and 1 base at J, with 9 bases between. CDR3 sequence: CASSQLASAKNIQYF. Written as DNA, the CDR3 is TGCGCCAGCAGCCAACTTGCGTCGGCCAAAAACATTCAGTACTTC.

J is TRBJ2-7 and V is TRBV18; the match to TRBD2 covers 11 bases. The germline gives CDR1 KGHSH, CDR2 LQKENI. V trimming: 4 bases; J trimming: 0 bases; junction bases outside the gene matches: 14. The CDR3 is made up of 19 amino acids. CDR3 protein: CASSLRTSGRQLYSYEQYF. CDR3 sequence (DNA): TGTGCCAGCTCACTCCGGACTAGCGGGCGCCAGCTATACTCCTACGAGCAGTACTTC.

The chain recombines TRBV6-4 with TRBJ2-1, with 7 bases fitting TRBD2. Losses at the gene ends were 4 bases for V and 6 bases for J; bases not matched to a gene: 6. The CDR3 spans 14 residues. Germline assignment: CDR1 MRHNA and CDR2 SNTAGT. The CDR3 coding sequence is TGTGCCAGCAGTGCGGGGCGGGAGATCAATGAGCAGTTCTTC. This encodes CASSAGREINEQFF.

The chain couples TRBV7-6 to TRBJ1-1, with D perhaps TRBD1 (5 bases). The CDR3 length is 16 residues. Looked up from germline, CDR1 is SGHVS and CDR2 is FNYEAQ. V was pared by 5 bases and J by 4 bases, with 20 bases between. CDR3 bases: TGTGCCAGCAGCGCCCGGGCGGGGCGGGGCGGCACTGAAGCTTTCTTT. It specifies CASSARAGRGGTEAFF.

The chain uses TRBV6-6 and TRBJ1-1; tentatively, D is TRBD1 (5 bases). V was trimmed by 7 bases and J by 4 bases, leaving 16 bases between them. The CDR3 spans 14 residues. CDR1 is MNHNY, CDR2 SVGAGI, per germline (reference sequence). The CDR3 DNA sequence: TGTGCCAGCATCCCCGAGGGGAGGGGCACTGAAGCTTTCTTT. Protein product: CASIPEGRGTEAFF.